This passage covers 27 T cell receptor beta chains from one sample sequenced in a study of control samples from healthy donors and cancer patients. TCRdb's table, derived via immunoSEQ multiplex PCR, lists solely in-frame clones and lacks some. The data hold 150,000 to 200,000 clones, with approximately 96% observed a single time. Sequenced material: blood. These receptors all stem from a woman aged 35 to 49 in good health.

The chain links TRBV19 to TRBJ2-7; 11 nucleotides line up with TRBD2. V was clipped by 4 bases and J by 3 bases; unmatched bases: 5. CDR1 LNHDA and CDR2 SQIVND come from the germline V gene (reference sequence). There are 15 residues in the CDR3. CDR3 residues: CASSRELAGDYEQYF. The CDR3 nucleotides are TGTGCCAGTAGTAGGGAACTAGCGGGAGACTACGAGCAGTACTTC.

The chain uses TRBV5-1 and TRBJ1-2, with D perhaps matching TRBD1 (5 bases). Trimming shortened V by 4 bases and J by 5 bases, and 9 bases separated the two germline ends. The germline V gene has CDR1 SGHRS and CDR2 YFSETQ. The CDR3 loop spans 12 amino acids. The CDR3, as DNA: TGCGCCAGCAGCCCGGGGGAGTATGGCTACACCTTC. This translates into CASSPGEYGYTF.

The chain links TRBV7-9 to TRBJ1-2; D gene ambiguous. Germline V gives CDR1 SEHNR, CDR2 FQNEAQ (reference sequence). The CDR3 length is 15 residues. The germline V and J ends were trimmed by 5 bases and 5 bases, with 18 bases remaining between them. The CDR3 region has the DNA TGTGCCAGCAGCCCGCCGGGAGCGTTCCGATATGGCTACACCTTC. This sequence encodes CASSPPGAFRYGYTF.

The J gene is TRBJ1-1, the V gene TRBV5-1; D ambiguous. The CDR3 runs 13 residues. Trimming took off 5 bases at V and 4 bases at J, with 12 bases between the two ends. Germline CDR1 SGHRS, CDR2 YFSETQ. CDR3 loop: CASSPGTTTEAFF. Here the CDR3 DNA reads TGCGCCAGCAGTCCGGGAACGACCACTGAAGCTTTCTTT.

The chain combines TRBV5-6 with TRBJ2-7, with TRBD1 matching over 7 bases. The CDR3 is 16 residues long. With V trimmed by 4 bases and J by 5 bases, 15 bases remained unmatched. The germline CDR1 and CDR2 sequences are SGHDT and YYEEEE. CDR3: CASSLSPTGISDEQYF. DNA for the CDR3: TGTGCCAGCAGCCTCTCCCCGACAGGGATTTCCGACGAGCAGTACTTC.

The chain couples TRBV5-1 to TRBJ2-1, with D maybe TRBD1 (5 bases). Per the germline V gene, CDR1 is SGHRS and CDR2 is YFSETQ. Trimming took off 3 bases at V and 7 bases at J, with 11 bases between the two ends. The CDR3 consists of 13 residues. The CDR3 protein is CASSWGQGNEQFF. The CDR3 bases are TGCGCCAGCAGCTGGGGCCAGGGAAATGAGCAGTTCTTC.

This clone turned up a few times. In DNA, the CDR3 is TGTGCCAGCAGCGTAGAAGCGTTGAACACTGAAGCTTTCTTT. This sequence encodes CASSVEALNTEAFF. V gene TRBV9 combines with J gene TRBJ1-1; D not certain. The ends were cut back, 0 bases at V and 0 bases at J, with 6 bases in the middle. This CDR3 has 14 amino acids. Per the germline V gene, CDR1 is SGDLS and CDR2 is YYNGEE.

The chain links TRBV9 to TRBJ2-7, with 8 bases identical to TRBD1. With 2 bases clipped from V and 4 bases from J, the junction kept 8 bases outside the gene matches. This CDR3 comprises 15 residues. CDR1 SGDLS and CDR2 YYNGEE come from the germline V gene. The chain's CDR3 is CASSVGQGGIYEQYF. CDR3 coding DNA: TGTGCCAGCAGCGTCGGACAGGGTGGGATATACGAGCAGTACTTC.

This chain links TRBV10-3 with TRBJ1-6; D is unresolved. The V gene lost 0 bases and the J gene lost 8 bases, with 8 bases spanning the gap. Germline-derived CDR1 and CDR2 are ENHRY and SYGVKD. The CDR3 contains 14 residues. The CDR3 reads CAISESRADSPLHF. In DNA, the CDR3 is TGTGCCATCAGTGAGTCTCGGGCGGATTCACCCCTCCACTTT.

This chain joins TRBV28 and TRBJ2-7; 11 bases map to TRBD2. V shed 4 bases, J shed 6 bases, and the junction held 11 bases outside the gene matches. The CDR3 is 16 residues long. Per the germline V gene, CDR1 is MDHEN and CDR2 is SYDVKM. The CDR3 DNA follows: TGTGCCAGCAGTTCCCCTTTAGCGGGAGGGCAGGTCGAGCAGTACTTC. This codes for CASSSPLAGGQVEQYF.

The CDR3 sequence is CASSKIEGYGVMINEQFF. CDR3 DNA: TGTGCCAGCAGCAAAATTGAGGGATATGGGGTAATGATCAATGAGCAGTTCTTC. The V and J genes are TRBV21-1 and TRBJ2-1; TRBD2 was called by the table and not checked on the DNA. TRBV21-1 is a pseudogene segment. The CDR3 sequence is 18 residues long.

The chain has TRBV7-8 and TRBJ1-3; D unclear. CDR1 is SGHVS, CDR2 FQNEAQ, per germline. Trimming took 1 base from V and 2 from J, leaving 9 bases between them. CDR3 length: 15 residues. CDR3 amino acids: CASSLVAGTGNTIYF. The CDR3 DNA sequence: TGTGCCAGCAGCTTAGTGGCGGGGACTGGAAACACCATATATTTT.

The gene calls are TRBV4-1 and TRBJ2-5, with 9 bases fitting TRBD1. The germline CDR1 and CDR2 sequences are MGHRA and YSYEKL. CDR3 length equals 15 residues. J gave up 6 bases and V 2 bases, and 7 bases lay outside the gene matches. DNA of the CDR3: TGCGCCAGCAGCCAACCCCGGGACAGGGCTCAGACCCAGTACTTC. This codes for CASSQPRDRAQTQYF.

The CDR3 DNA reads TGTGCCAGCAGTTTGGAGAGGAATCAGCCCCAGCATTTT. As protein: CASSLERNQPQHF. This chain links TRBV12-3 or TRBV12-4 with TRBJ1-5; D uncertain. The CDR3 has 13 residues. The V and J ends lost 3 bases and 4 bases respectively, with 7 bases between them.

The chain couples TRBV5-4 to TRBJ1-1, with a possible D match to TRBD1 (6 bases). The CDR3 runs to 16 residues. V was shortened by 2 bases and J by 4 bases, with 18 bases between the two germline ends. Germline assignment: CDR1 SGHNT and CDR2 YYREEE (reference sequence). CDR3 loop: CASSFSGRGASTEAFF. The CDR3 region has the DNA TGTGCCAGCAGCTTTAGCGGGAGGGGGGCAAGCACTGAAGCTTTCTTT.

The chain links TRBV6-5 to TRBJ2-1; tentatively, D is TRBD2 (6 bases). Trimming shortened V by 0 bases and J by 8 bases, and 11 bases separated the two germline ends. Germline V gene data show CDR1 as MNHEY and CDR2 as SVGAGI. This CDR3 spans 14 amino acids. For the CDR3, the DNA is TGTGCCAGCAGTTACTCGGCTAGCGCGGATGAGCAGTTCTTC. This sequence encodes CASSYSASADEQFF.

This clone was counted a single time. V is TRBV7-2 and J is TRBJ2-5, with 7 bases identical to TRBD2. CDR1 and CDR2 (germline): SGHTA, FQGNSA. The junction had 10 bases not matched to a gene; V was cut back by 5 bases and J by 4 bases. The CDR3 is 15 residues long. The CDR3 reads CASSTQSGVTETQYF. CDR3 coding DNA: TGTGCCAGCAGCACCCAGAGCGGGGTCACAGAGACCCAGTACTTC.

This chain links TRBV19 with TRBJ2-3; D unclear. The CDR3 is 15 amino acids. With 6 bases removed from V and 0 bases from J, the gap between germline ends came to 13 bases. CDR1 and CDR2 (germline): LNHDA, SQIVND (reference sequence). The CDR3 region is CASRLLVSSTDTQYF. In nucleotides, the CDR3 is TGTGCCAGTAGGCTGCTGGTCTCTAGCACAGATACGCAGTATTTT.

The chain employs TRBV7-3 and TRBJ2-7, with a possible D match to TRBD1 (6 bases). This CDR3 region has 13 residues. Between the trimmed V and J ends, which lost 5 bases and 4 bases, there was a span of 12 bases. Germline V gene lookup returns CDR1 SGHTA and CDR2 FQGTGA. CDR3 DNA sequence: TGTGCCAGCAGCGATGCCAGGGGATACGAGCAGTACTTC. Residues: CASSDARGYEQYF. The whole variable domain, remainder taken from reference TRBV7-3 and TRBJ2-7, is GAGVSQTPSNKVTEKGKYVELRCDPISGHTALYWYRQSLGQGPEFLIYFQGTGAADDSGLPNDRFFAVRPEGSVSTLKIQRTERGDSAVYLCASSDARGYEQYFGPGTRLTVT.

This chain connects TRBV20-1 to TRBJ2-3; TRBD2 aligns across 8 bases. Losses at the gene ends were 3 bases for V and 2 bases for J; bases not matched to a gene: 10. This CDR3 is 16 amino acids long. Germline CDR1 is DFQATT and CDR2 is SNEGSKA (reference sequence). The CDR3 DNA follows: TGCAGTGCTAGTGGACCAGCGGGAGCATCCACAGATACGCAGTATTTT. The encoded protein is CSASGPAGASTDTQYF.

The rearrangement links TRBV4-3 to TRBJ1-1; a possible D gene is TRBD1 (5 bases). The CDR3 contains 19 residues. V was pared by 1 base and J by 4 bases, with 25 bases between. Germline CDR1 LGHNA, CDR2 YSLEER. The CDR3 is CASSQAPGLLRPRGTEAFF. The CDR3 DNA reads as TGCGCCAGCAGCCAAGCCCCGGGACTCCTGAGACCCCGGGGCACTGAAGCTTTCTTT.

This rearrangement joins TRBV9 to TRBJ1-6; D is ambiguous. Per germline, CDR1 SGDLS and CDR2 YYNGEE. This CDR3 has 15 amino acids. V was cut by 0 bases and J by 6 bases, with 10 bases left in between. CDR3 nucleotide sequence: TGTGCCAGCAGCGTAGCTAGGGAGGGTAATTCACCCCTCCACTTT. Protein: CASSVAREGNSPLHF.

Only one count was recorded for this clone. V and J are TRBV5-6 and TRBJ2-5; no definite D call. CDR1 and CDR2 from the germline V gene are SGHDT and YYEEEE. Trimming pared 0 bases from V and 1 base from J, leaving 7 bases between. CDR3 length: 14 residues. CDR3: CASSLVGSQETQYF. CDR3 DNA: TGTGCCAGCAGCTTGGTGGGTTCCCAAGAGACCCAGTACTTC.

The chain is built from TRBV5-6 and TRBJ2-1, with 9 positions matching TRBD1. There are 16 residues in the CDR3. Trimming at V came to 4 bases and at J to 7 bases, leaving 12 bases not matched to a gene. Germline CDR1 reads SGHDT; CDR2 reads YYEEEE. CDR3 residues: CASSREDRGLLNEQFF. DNA of the CDR3: TGTGCCAGCAGCAGAGAGGACAGGGGTTTATTGAATGAGCAGTTCTTC.

Notes on this clone: Distinct nucleotide sequences in the sample also encode this CDR3. This chain links TRBV7-2 with TRBJ2-1, with 7 bases that match TRBD1. Germline CDR1 and CDR2: SGHTA and FQGNSA. The CDR3 consists of 15 residues. J lost 0 bases, V lost 4 bases, and 3 bases had no gene match. As DNA, the CDR3 is TGTGCCAGCAGCTCGACAGGGAGCTCCTACAATGAGCAGTTCTTC. Protein: CASSSTGSSYNEQFF.

The chain carries TRBV10-3 and TRBJ2-5; D is unclear. The CDR3 sequence is 16 residues long. The V gene lost 3 bases and the J gene lost 3 bases, with 17 bases spanning the gap. CDR1 is ENHRY, CDR2 SYGVKD, per germline. Here the CDR3 DNA reads TGTGCCATCAGTGATCGAATGGGGATTAAAGAAGAGACCCAGTACTTC. Translated: CAISDRMGIKEETQYF.

The chain couples TRBV27 to TRBJ2-7; 7 bases fit TRBD1. This CDR3 has 15 residues. V was pared by 2 bases and J by 3 bases, with 7 bases of the junction left unmatched. Per germline, CDR1 MNHEY and CDR2 SMNVEV (reference sequence). The CDR3 is CASSLRGQNFYEQYF. The DNA of the CDR3 is TGTGCCAGCAGTTTACGGGGACAGAATTTCTACGAGCAGTACTTC.